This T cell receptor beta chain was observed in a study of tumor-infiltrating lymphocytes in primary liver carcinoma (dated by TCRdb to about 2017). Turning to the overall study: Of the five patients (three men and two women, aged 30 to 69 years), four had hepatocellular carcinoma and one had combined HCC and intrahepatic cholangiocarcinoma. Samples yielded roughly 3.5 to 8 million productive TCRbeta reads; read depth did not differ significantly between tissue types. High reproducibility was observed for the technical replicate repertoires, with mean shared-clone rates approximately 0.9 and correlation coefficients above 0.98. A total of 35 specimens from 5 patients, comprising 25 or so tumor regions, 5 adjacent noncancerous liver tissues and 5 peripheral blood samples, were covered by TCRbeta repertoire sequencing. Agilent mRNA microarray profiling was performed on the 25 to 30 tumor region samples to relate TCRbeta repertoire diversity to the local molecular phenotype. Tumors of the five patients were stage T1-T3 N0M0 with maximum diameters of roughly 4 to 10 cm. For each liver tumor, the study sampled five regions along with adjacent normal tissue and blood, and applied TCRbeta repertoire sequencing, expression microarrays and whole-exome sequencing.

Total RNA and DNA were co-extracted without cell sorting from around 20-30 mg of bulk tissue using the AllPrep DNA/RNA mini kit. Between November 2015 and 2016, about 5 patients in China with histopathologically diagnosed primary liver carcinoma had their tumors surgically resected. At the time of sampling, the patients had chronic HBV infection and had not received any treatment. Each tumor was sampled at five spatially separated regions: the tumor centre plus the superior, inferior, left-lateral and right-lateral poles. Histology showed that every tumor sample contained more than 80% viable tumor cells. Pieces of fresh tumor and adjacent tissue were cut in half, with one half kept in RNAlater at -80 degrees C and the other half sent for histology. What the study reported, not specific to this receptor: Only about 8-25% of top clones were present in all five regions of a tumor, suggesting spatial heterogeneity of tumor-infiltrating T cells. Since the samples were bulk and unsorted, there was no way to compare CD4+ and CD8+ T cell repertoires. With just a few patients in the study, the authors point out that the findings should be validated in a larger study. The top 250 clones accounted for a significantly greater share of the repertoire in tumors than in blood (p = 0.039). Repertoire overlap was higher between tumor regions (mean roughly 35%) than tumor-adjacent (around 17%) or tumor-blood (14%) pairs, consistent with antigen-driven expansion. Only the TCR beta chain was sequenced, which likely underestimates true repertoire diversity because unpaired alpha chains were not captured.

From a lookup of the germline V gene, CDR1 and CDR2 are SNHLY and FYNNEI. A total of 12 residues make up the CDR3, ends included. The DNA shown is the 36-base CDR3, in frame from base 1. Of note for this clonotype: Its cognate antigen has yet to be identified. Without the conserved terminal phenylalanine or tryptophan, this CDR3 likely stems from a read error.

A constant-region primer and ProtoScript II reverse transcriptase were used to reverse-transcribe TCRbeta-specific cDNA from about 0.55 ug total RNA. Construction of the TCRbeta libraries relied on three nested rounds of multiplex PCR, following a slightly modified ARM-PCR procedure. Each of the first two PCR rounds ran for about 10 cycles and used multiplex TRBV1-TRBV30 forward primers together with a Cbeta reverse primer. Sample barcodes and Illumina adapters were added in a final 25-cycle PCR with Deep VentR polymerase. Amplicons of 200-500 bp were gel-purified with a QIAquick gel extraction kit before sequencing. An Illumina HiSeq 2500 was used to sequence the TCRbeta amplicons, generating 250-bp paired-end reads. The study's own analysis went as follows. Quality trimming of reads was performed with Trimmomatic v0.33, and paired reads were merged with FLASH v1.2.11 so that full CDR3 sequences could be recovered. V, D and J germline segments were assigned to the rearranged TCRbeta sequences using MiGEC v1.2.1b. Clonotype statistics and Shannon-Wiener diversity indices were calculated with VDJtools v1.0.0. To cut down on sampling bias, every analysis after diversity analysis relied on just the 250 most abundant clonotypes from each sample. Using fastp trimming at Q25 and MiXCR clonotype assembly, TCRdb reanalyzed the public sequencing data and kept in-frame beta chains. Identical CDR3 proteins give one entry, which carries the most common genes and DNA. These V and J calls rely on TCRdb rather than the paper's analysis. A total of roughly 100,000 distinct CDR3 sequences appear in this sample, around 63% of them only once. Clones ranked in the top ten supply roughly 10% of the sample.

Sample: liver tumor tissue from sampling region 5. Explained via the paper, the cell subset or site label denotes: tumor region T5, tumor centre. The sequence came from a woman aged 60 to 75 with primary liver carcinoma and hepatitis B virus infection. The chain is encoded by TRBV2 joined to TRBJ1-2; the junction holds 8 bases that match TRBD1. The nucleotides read TGTGCCAGCACAACAGGGGGGTATGACTACACCCTC. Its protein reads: CASTTGGYDYTL.